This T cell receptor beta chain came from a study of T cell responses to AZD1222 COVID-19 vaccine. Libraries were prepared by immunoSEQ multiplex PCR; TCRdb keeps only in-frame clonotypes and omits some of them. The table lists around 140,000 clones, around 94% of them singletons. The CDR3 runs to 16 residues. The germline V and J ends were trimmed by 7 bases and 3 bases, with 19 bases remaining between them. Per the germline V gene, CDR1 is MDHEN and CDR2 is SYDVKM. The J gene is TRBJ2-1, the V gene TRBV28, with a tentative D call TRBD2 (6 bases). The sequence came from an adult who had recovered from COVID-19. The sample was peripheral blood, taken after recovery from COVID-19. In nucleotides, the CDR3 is TGTGCCAGCACTATTCGGAGGGACGGGTACTACAATGAGCAGTTCTTC. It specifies CASTIRRDGYYNEQFF.